The sequence of this T cell receptor beta chain was determined in a study of T cells in Graves' hyperthyroidism and ophthalmopathy. General study results and limits: Ophthalmopathy got predicted by the model a median around six months before its onset. From stable hyperthyroidism, ophthalmopathy was separated by a 13 V-J model.

The sample holds many counts of this clonotype. Its antigen is not known. RNA transcripts yielded amplified TCR beta CDR3 regions. The HTBI primer set was used in a first-round RT-PCR of the TCR CDR3. MiXCR, run by TCRdb on the multiplex PCR reads, gives a single entry per CDR3 protein. The repertoire holds about 700,000 distinct CDR3 sequences, 12% to 15% seen once, with roughly a tenth in the top ten. A lack of ophthalmopathy progression within 18 months defined stable Graves' hyperthyroidism. Sequencing used blood. The sequence was collected from a woman under 30 with Graves' hyperthyroidism.

The chain's CDR3 is CASSRRTVNQPQHF. CDR3 nucleotides: TGCGCCAGCAGCAGACGGACAGTCAATCAGCCCCAGCATTTT. The rearrangement links TRBV4-1 to TRBJ1-5; TRBD1 is a possible D gene (6 bases). V dropped 5 bases and J dropped 3 bases, with 11 bases sitting between them. This CDR3 contains 14 residues. Per the germline V gene, CDR1 is MGHRA and CDR2 is YSYEKL.